These 19 T cell receptor beta chains share one sample of origin, sequenced in a study of tumor-infiltrating lymphocytes in primary liver carcinoma. Investigators took RNA and DNA out together from 20-30 mg of unsorted bulk tissue. Starting material of 500 to 600 ng total RNA yielded TCR beta cDNA via a constant-region primer. Employing slightly modified ARM-PCR, three nested multiplex PCR rounds were run, and these gave rise to the TCR beta libraries. A C-beta reverse primer and TRBV1-TRBV30 forward primers served in each of the first two PCR rounds, at approximately 10 cycles apiece. TCRdb ran MiXCR on the multiplex PCR reads and lists one entry per CDR3 protein. The sample lists roughly 70,000 distinct CDR3 sequences; roughly two thirds were seen once. Sequences were obtained from liver tumor tissue from sampling region 4. This sample's subset: tumor region T4, right-lateral pole. The receptors were sampled from a man aged 35-49 years with primary liver carcinoma and hepatitis B virus infection.

About this clonotype itself: A junction end diverges from the germline sequence, so it may reflect a read error. The chain is built from TRBV4-1 and TRBJ2-6; 11 bases line up with TRBD2. The CDR3 totals 21 residues. Germline V gene lookup returns CDR1 MGHRA and CDR2 YSYEKL. Written as DNA, the CDR3 is TGCGCCAGCAACCAAGTCGGACTAGCGGGCCTGAAGGCGGTCGGGGCCAACGTCCTGACGTTC. This gives the protein CASNQVGLAGLKAVGANVLTF.

As for this clonotype: Sequence at one end of the junction differs from germline and may be a read error. This chain uses TRBV6-5 with TRBJ2-2; D might be TRBD2 (5 bases). CDR1 MNHEY and CDR2 SVGAGI come from the germline V gene. This CDR3 comprises 16 residues. Written as DNA, the CDR3 is TGTGTCAGCAGTTACTTTCAGAGGGTGAACACCGGGGAGCTGTTTTTT. Translated, it gives CVSSYFQRVNTGELFF.

With respect to this clonotype: The conserved final phenylalanine or tryptophan is absent from the CDR3, which likely points to a read error. J is TRBJ2-6 and V is TRBV11-2; a possible D gene is TRBD2 (5 bases). CDR1 is SGHAT, CDR2 FQNNGV, per germline. The CDR3 is 15 amino acids. The CDR3 bases are TGTGACACCAAGCGGCCGCGCTATGGGGCCAACGTCCTGACTTCC. Its translation: CDTKRPRYGANVLTS.

As to this clonotype: This clone may be a read error of a much larger clone one base away. V usage is TRBV28 and J usage is TRBJ2-1; D possibly uses TRBD1 or TRBD2 (5 bases each). Trimming left V 1 base short and J 12 bases short, with 7 bases between. CDR1 and CDR2 from the germline V gene are MDHEN and SYDVKM. This CDR3 has 11 amino acids. The CDR3 DNA reads as TGTGCCAGCAGTTTATCGGGACCGCAGTTCTTC. Encoded protein: CASSLSGPQFF.

Sample share makes this clonotype large. The chain employs TRBV11-2 and TRBJ2-7, with TRBD1 matching over 9 bases. V gave up 5 bases and J gave up 2 bases; unmatched junction bases: 7. The CDR3 contains 15 residues. Germline CDR1 and CDR2: SGHAT and FQNNGV. The CDR3 loop is CASSQGTGRTYEQYF. In DNA, the CDR3 is TGTGCCAGCAGCCAAGGGACAGGGAGAACCTACGAGCAGTACTTC.

Comment on this clonotype: This could be a read error, since a much larger clone is one nucleotide away. V is TRBV12-3 or TRBV12-4 and J is TRBJ2-7, with 10 bases that match TRBD2. The CDR3 length is 14 residues. Written as DNA, the CDR3 is TGTGCCAGGAGTTTGTTAGCGGGAGGCTACGAGCAGTACTTC. As protein: CARSLLAGGYEQYF.

Comments on this clonotype: The junction does not match germline at one end; this may be a read error. The V call is TRBV10-3, the J call TRBJ1-3, with 8 bases that match TRBD1. This CDR3 has 17 residues. Germline V gene data show CDR1 as ENHRY and CDR2 as SYGVKD. The CDR3 loop is CAISETWTGNSGNTICF. The CDR3 region has the DNA TGTGCCATCAGTGAGACCTGGACAGGGAACTCCGGAAACACCATATGTTTT.

The gene calls are TRBV5-6 and TRBJ2-7, with D possibly TRBD1 on 6 matching bases. The germline CDR1 and CDR2 sequences are SGHDT and YYEEEE. V lost 2 bases to trimming and J lost 8 bases, with 14 bases between them. The CDR3 has 13 amino acids. The CDR3 loop reads CASSFQGLNKQYF. The DNA for the CDR3 is TGTGCCAGCAGCTTCCAGGGGTTGAACAAGCAGTACTTC.

Points on this clonotype: An end of the junction does not agree with germline; a read error may underlie this. The chain joins TRBV11-1 to TRBJ2-7; D is possibly TRBD2 (6 bases). Looked up from germline, CDR1 is SGHAT and CDR2 is FQDESV (reference sequence). This CDR3 is built from 13 residues. The CDR3 protein is CASSSSRDGEQYF. The DNA for the CDR3 is TGTGCCAGTAGCTCCTCGCGGGACGGCGAGCAGTACTTC.

This clonotype has a handful of counts. Likely a read error: the CDR3 ends without its conserved phenylalanine or tryptophan. The DNA for the CDR3 is TGTGCCAGCAGTTACGCCGTATTAAATGAGCAGTTCATC. As protein: CASSYAVLNEQFI. This rearrangement joins TRBV6-5 to TRBJ2-1; D remains unclear. Trimming took 2 bases from V and 7 from J, leaving 9 bases between them. The CDR3 has 13 amino acids. In germline, CDR1 is MNHEY, CDR2 SVGAGI.

On this clonotype itself: This may be a read error: a much more frequent sequence differs by one nucleotide. This chain joins TRBV12-3 or TRBV12-4 and TRBJ1-1; D is uncertain. This CDR3 spans 12 amino acids. The CDR3 bases are TGTGTCAGCACCCCAGGGAACACTGAAGCTTTCTTT. It is translated as CVSTPGNTEAFF.

In the case of this clonotype: At one end, the junction sequence differs from germline, possibly due to a read error. The chain carries TRBV7-8 and TRBJ2-2; D is tentatively TRBD1 or TRBD2 (5 bases each). CDR3 length: 15 amino acids. The germline CDR1 and CDR2 sequences are SGHVS and FQNEAQ. This chain's CDR3 is CTSGTAISNTGDLFF. DNA for the CDR3: TGTACCAGTGGGACGGCGATATCGAACACCGGGGATCTGTTTTTT.

Notes on this clonotype: Sequence at one end of the junction differs from germline and may be a read error. The V call is TRBV28, the J call TRBJ2-5; D may be TRBD1 (6 bases). This CDR3 has 16 residues. Germline CDR1 and CDR2: MDHEN and SYDVKM. In nucleotides, the CDR3 is TGTGTCAGCAGTCCTTACTCAGGGGCCGTCCAAGATACCCAGTACTTC. Translation gives CVSSPYSGAVQDTQYF.

Ten or more counts support this clonotype. This may stem from a read error, because a much larger clone lies one nucleotide away. The gene calls are TRBV11-2 and TRBJ2-7; 7 positions match TRBD2. The CDR3 totals 13 residues. From germline, CDR1 is SGHAT and CDR2 FQNNGV. CDR3 amino acids: CACSLAGTYEQYF. In nucleotides, the CDR3 is TGTGCCTGCAGCTTAGCGGGCACCTACGAGCAGTACTTC.

For this clonotype: One end of the junction does not line up with germline, which may come from a read error. The chain uses TRBV11-1 and TRBJ2-5; a weak D match, TRBD1 (6 bases). The CDR3 length is 14 residues. Germline CDR1 reads SGHAT; CDR2 reads FQDESV (reference sequence). CDR3 loop: CVSSGQMEVETQYF. CDR3 nucleotides: TGTGTCAGCAGTGGACAGATGGAGGTGGAGACCCAGTATTTC. Full variable domain (outside the CDR3, taken from reference TRBV11-1 and TRBJ2-5): EAEVAQSPRYKITEKSQAVAFWCDPISGHATLYWYRQILGQGPELLVQFQDESVVDDSQLPKDRFSAERLKGVDSTLKIQPAELGDSAMYLCVSSGQMEVETQYFGPGTRLLVL.

This clonotype was detected only once. This may come from a read error, since a much larger clone is one base off. The rearrangement uses TRBV6-5 and TRBJ2-7, with TRBD1 matching over 7 bases. The CDR3 covers 14 residues. Germline-derived CDR1 and CDR2 are MNHEY and SVGAGI. CDR3 coding DNA: TGTACCAGCAGACCGACAGGGACCTCCTACGAGCAGTACTTC. Translating it yields CTSRPTGTSYEQYF.

This clonotype was recorded a few times. At one of its ends the junction is not consistent with the germline gene, which may arise from a read error. This chain connects TRBV6-5 to TRBJ2-1; D unresolved. CDR3 length equals 13 residues. Germline CDR1 and CDR2: MNHEY and SVGAGI. For the CDR3, the DNA is TGTGCCAGCAATTACGCCGTATTAAATGAGCAGTTCTTC. Residues: CASNYAVLNEQFF.

A single count supports this clonotype. This CDR3 fails to terminate in the conserved phenylalanine or tryptophan, so it likely reflects a read error. J is TRBJ2-7 and V is TRBV11-2, with TRBD2 as a possible D gene (5 bases). Germline values: CDR1 SGHAT, CDR2 FQNNGV. The CDR3 totals 15 residues. CDR3 nucleotide sequence: TGTGACAGCAGCTTAGATCTCGGGGTTATTTACGAGCAGTACTTA. Translating it yields CDSSLDLGVIYEQYL.

Note on this clonotype: One end of the junction varies from germline; a read error may be responsible. The chain uses TRBV29-1 and TRBJ2-7, with no clear D. Germline lookup yields CDR1 SQVTM and CDR2 ANQGSEA. The CDR3 is 12 amino acids. The CDR3 is CSLGLYSYERYF. The CDR3 bases are TGCAGCCTTGGTCTCTATTCCTACGAGCGGTACTTC.